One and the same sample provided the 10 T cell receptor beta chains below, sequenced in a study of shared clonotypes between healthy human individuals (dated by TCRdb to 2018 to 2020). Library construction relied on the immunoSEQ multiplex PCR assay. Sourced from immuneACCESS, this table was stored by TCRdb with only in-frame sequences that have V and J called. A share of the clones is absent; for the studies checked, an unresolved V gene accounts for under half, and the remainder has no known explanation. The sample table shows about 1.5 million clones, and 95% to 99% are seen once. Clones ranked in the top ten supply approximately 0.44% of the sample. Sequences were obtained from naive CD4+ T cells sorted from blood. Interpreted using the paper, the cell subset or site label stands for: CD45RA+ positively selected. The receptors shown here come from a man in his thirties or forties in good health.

This chain's CDR3 is CASSSTRLTGELFF. CDR3 coding DNA: TGTGCCAGCAGCTCGACTAGACTAACCGGGGAGCTGTTTTTT. The V call is TRBV7-9, the J call TRBJ2-2, with D perhaps TRBD2 (6 bases). CDR1 is SEHNR and CDR2 is FQNEAQ in the germline V gene (reference sequence). The CDR3 length is 14 residues. V lost 4 bases and J lost 5, with 11 bases in between. The complete variable domain, with remaining parts taken from reference TRBV7-9 and TRBJ2-2, reads DTGVSQNPRHKITKRGQNVTFRCDPISEHNRLYWYRQTLGQGPEFLTYFQNEAQLEKSRLLSDRFSAERPKGSFSTLEIQRTEQGDSAMYLCASSSTRLTGELFFGEGSRLTVL.

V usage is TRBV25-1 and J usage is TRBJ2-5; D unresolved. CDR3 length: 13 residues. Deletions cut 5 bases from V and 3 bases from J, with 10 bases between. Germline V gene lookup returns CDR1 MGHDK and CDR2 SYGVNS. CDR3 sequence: CASSSPSEETQYF. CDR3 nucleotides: TGTGCCAGCAGTAGCCCCAGTGAAGAGACCCAGTACTTC.

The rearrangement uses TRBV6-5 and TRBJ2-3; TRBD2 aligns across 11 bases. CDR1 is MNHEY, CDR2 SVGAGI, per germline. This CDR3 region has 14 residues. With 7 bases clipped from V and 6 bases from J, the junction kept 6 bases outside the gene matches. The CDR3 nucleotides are TGTGCCAGCAAGAAGGTAGCGGGGGGGGATACGCAGTATTTT. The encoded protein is CASKKVAGGDTQYF.

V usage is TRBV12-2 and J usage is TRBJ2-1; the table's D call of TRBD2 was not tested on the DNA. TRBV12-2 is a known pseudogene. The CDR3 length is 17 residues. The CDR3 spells CASRLVAREAYYNEQFF. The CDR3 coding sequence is TGTGCAAGTCGCTTAGTTGCTAGGGAGGCTTACTACAATGAGCAGTTCTTC.

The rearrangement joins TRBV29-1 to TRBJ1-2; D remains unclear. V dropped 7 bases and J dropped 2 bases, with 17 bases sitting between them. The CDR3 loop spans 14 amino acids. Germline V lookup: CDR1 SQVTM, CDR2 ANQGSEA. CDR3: CSAASDSSNYGYTF. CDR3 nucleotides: TGCAGCGCTGCCTCAGATAGCTCAAACTATGGCTACACCTTC.

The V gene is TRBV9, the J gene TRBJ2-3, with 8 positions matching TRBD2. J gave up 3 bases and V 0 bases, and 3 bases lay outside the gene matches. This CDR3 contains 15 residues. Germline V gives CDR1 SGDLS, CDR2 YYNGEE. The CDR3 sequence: CASSVEGLETDTQYF. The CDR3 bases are TGTGCCAGCAGCGTAGAGGGACTAGAGACAGATACGCAGTATTTT. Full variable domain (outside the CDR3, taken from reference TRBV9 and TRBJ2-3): DSGVTQTPKHLITATGQRVTLRCSPRSGDLSVYWYQQSLDQGLQFLIQYYNGEERAKGNILERFSAQQFPDLHSELNLSSLELGDSALYFCASSVEGLETDTQYFGPGTRLTVL.

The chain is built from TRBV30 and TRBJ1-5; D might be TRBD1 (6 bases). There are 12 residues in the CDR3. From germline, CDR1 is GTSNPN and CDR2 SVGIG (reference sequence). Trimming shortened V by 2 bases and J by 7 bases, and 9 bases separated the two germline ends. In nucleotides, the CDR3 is TGTGCCTGGAGTAAGGGGGGACAGCCCCAGCATTTT. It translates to CAWSKGGQPQHF.

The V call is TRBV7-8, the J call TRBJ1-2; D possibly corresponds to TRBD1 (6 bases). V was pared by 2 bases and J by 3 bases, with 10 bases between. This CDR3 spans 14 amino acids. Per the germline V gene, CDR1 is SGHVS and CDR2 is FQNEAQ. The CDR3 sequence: CASSLKQGDYGYTF. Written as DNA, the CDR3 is TGTGCCAGCAGCTTAAAACAGGGCGACTATGGCTACACCTTC.

Written as DNA, the CDR3 is TGCGCCAGCAGTGATGCCAGGTGGGAGACCCAGTACTTC. Translated: CASSDARWETQYF. The gene calls are TRBV10-2 and TRBJ2-5; the D is unclear. V was clipped by 3 bases and J by 5 bases, with 10 bases between them. The germline V gene encodes CDR1 WSHSY and CDR2 SAAADI. This CDR3 is built from 13 residues.

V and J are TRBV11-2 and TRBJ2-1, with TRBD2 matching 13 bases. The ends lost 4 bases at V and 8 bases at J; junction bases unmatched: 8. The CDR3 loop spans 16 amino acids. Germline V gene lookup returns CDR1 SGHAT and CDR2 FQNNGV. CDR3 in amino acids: CASSSTSGRASDEQFF. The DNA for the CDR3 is TGTGCCAGCAGCTCAACTAGCGGGAGGGCCTCAGATGAGCAGTTCTTC.